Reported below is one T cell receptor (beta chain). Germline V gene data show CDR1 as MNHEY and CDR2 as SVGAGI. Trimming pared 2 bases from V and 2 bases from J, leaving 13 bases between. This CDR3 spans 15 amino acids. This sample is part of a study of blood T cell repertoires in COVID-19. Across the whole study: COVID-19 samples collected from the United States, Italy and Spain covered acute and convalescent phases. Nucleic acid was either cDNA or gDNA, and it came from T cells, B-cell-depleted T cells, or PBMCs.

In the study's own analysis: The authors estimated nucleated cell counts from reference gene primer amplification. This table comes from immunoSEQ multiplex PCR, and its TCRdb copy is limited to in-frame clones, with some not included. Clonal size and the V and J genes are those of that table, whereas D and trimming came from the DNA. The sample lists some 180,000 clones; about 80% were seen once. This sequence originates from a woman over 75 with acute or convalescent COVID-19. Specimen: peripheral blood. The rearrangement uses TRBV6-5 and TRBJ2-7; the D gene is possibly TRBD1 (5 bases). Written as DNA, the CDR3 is TGTGCCAGCAGTTACCGCCCAACAGGACCCTACGAGCAGTACTTC. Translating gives CASSYRPTGPYEQYF.